The TCR beta chain under discussion was sequenced for a study of PD-1 blockade in classical Hodgkin lymphoma. Broader study findings: Still unresolved is the cause of the repertoire differences, which may be disease activity or prior therapy. The study found complete responders had baseline diversity similar to newly diagnosed patients.

There are 13 residues in the CDR3. Looked up from germline, CDR1 is MNHEY and CDR2 is SMNVEV (reference sequence). Trimming pared 1 base from V and 12 bases from J, leaving 13 bases between. This clone has only a few counts. What it binds is not known. Time point described: cycle 4 day 1 (C4D1), after 6 weeks of nivolumab. Each patient relapsed following autologous stem cell transplantation, and prior brentuximab vedotin exposure differed. Magnetic negative selection was used to purify CD4+ T cells from thawed PBMCs. Produced via immunoSEQ multiplex PCR; TCRdb's table is partial and in-frame only. The sample lists 25,000 to 30,000 clones; 85% to 90% were seen once.

This chain links TRBV27 with TRBJ2-4, with D possibly being TRBD1 (6 bases). The clonotype comes from a human donor with classical Hodgkin lymphoma. This specimen was CD4+ T cells from blood, taken before the fourth cycle of nivolumab. The CDR3 sequence: CASSLYRDGNQYF. The CDR3, as DNA: TGTGCCAGCAGTTTATACAGGGACGGGAATCAGTACTTC.